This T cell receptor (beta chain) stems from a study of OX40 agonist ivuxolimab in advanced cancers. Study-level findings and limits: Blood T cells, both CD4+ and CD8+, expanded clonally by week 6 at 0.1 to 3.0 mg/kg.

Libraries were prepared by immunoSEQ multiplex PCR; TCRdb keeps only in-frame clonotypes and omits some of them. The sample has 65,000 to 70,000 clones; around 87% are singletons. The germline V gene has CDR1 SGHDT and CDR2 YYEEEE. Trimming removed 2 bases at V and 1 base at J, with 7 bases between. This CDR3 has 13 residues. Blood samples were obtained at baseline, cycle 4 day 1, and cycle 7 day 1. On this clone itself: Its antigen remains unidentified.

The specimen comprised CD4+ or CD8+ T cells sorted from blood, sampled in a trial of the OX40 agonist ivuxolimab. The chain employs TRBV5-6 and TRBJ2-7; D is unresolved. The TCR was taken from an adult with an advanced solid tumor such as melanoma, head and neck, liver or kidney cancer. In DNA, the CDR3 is TGTGCCAGCAGCTTAAGGCAGTCCTACGAGCAGTACTTC. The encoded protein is CASSLRQSYEQYF.